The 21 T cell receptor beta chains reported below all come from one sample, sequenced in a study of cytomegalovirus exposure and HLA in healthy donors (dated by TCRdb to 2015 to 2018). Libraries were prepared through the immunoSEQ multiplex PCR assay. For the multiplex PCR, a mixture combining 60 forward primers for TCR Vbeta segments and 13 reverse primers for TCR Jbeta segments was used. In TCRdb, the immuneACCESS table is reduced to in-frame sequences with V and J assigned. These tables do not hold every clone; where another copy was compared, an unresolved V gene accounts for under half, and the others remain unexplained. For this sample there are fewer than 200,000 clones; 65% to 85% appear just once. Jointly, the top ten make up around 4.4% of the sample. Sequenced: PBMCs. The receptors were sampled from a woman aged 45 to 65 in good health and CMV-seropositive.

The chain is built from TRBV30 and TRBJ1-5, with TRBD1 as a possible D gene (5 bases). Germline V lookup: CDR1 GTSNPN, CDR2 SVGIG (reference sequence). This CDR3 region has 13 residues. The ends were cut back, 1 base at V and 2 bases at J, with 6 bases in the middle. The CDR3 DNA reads TGTGCCTGGAGTGAGACAGGCAATCAGCCCCAGCATTTT. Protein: CAWSETGNQPQHF.

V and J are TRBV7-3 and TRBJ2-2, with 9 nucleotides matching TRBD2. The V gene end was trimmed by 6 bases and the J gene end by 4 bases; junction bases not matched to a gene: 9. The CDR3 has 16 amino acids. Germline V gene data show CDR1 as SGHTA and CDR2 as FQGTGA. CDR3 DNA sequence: TGTGCCAGCAGTTCCCTTAGCGGGAGTAGCACCGGGGAGCTGTTTTTT. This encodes CASSSLSGSSTGELFF. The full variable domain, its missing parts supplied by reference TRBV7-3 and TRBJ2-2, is GAGVSQTPSNKVTEKGKYVELRCDPISGHTALYWYRQSLGQGPEFLIYFQGTGAADDSGLPNDRFFAVRPEGSVSTLKIQRTERGDSAVYLCASSSLSGSSTGELFFGEGSRLTVL.

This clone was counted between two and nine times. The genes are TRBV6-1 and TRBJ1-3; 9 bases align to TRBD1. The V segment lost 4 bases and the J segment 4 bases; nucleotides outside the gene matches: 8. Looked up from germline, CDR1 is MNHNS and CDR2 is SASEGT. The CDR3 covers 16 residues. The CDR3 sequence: CASSALQGAGGNTIYF. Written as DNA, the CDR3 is TGTGCCAGCAGTGCCCTACAGGGGGCAGGAGGAAACACCATATATTTT.

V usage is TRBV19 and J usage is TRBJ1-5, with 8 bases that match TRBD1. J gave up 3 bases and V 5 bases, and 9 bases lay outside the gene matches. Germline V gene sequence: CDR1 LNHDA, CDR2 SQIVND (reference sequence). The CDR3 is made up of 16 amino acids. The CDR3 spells CASSRQGRRDNQPQHF. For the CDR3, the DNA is TGTGCCAGTAGTCGACAGGGGAGAAGGGACAATCAGCCCCAGCATTTT.

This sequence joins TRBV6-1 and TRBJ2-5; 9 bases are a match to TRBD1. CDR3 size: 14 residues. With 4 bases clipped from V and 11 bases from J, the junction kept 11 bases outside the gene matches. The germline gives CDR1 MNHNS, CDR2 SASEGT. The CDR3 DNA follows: TGTGCCAGCAGTGTGGACAGGGGCCGTACGGAGCAGTACTTC. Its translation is CASSVDRGRTEQYF.

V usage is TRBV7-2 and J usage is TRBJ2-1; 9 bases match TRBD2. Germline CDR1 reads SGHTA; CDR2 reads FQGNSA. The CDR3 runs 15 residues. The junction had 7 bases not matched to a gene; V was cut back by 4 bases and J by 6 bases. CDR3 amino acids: CASSSPRGRANEQFF. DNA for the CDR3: TGTGCCAGCAGCTCACCTCGCGGGAGGGCCAATGAGCAGTTCTTC.

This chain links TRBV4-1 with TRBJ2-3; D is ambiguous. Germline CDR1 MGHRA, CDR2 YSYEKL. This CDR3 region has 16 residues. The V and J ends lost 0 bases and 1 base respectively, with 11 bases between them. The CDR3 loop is CASSQEGSLGTDTQYF. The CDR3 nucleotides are TGCGCCAGCAGCCAAGAGGGCAGTTTGGGCACAGATACGCAGTATTTT.

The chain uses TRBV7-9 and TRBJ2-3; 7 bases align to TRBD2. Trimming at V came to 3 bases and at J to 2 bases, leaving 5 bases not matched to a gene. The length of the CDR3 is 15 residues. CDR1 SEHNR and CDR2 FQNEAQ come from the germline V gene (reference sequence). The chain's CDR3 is CASSLASGITDTQYF. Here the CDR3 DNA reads TGTGCCAGCAGCTTGGCAAGCGGGATCACAGATACGCAGTATTTT.

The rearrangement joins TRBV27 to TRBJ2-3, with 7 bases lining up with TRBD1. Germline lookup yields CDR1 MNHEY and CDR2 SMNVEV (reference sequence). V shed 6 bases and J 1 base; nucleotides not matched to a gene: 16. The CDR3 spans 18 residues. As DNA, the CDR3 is TGTGCCAGCAGCCCGACAGGGTTTGGGGAATATGGCACAGATACGCAGTATTTT. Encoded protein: CASSPTGFGEYGTDTQYF.

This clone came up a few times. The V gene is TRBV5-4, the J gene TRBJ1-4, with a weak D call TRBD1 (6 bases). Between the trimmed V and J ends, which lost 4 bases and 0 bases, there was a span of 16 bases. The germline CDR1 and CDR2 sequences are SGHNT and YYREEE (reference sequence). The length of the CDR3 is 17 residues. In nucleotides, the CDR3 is TGTGCCAGCAGCGTTGGACAGCACTCTGCAACTAATGAAAAACTGTTTTTT. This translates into CASSVGQHSATNEKLFF.

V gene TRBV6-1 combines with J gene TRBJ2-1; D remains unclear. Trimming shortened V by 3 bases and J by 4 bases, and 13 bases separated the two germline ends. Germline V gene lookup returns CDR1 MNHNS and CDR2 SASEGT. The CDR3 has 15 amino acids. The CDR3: CASSDPPLPYNEQFF. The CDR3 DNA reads TGTGCCAGCAGTGATCCGCCACTACCATACAATGAGCAGTTCTTC.

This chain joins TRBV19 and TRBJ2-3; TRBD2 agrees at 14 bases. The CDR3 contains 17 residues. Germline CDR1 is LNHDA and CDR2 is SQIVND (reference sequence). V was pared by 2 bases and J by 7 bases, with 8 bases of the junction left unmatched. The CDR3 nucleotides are TGTGCCAGTAGTATAAGGACTAGCGGGGGGACGCAATATACGCAGTATTTT. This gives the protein CASSIRTSGGTQYTQYF.

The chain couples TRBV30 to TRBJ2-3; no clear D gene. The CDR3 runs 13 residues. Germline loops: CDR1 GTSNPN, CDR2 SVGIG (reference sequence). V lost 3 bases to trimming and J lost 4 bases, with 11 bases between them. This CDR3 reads CAWSVTGPDTQYF. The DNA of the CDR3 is TGTGCCTGGAGCGTGACTGGCCCAGATACGCAGTATTTT. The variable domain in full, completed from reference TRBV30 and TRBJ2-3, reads SQTIHQWPATLVQPVGSPLSLECTVEGTSNPNLYWYRQAAGRGLQLLFYSVGIGQISSEVPQNLSASRPQDRQFILSSKKLLLSDSGFYLCAWSVTGPDTQYFGPGTRLTVL.

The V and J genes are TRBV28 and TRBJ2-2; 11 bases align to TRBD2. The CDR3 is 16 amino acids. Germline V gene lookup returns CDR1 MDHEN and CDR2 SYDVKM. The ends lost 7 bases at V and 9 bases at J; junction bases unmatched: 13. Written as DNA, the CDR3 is TGTGCCAGCAAAGATTCGGGGCTAGCGGGAGGCAGGGAGCTGTTTTTT. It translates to CASKDSGLAGGRELFF.

The DNA for the CDR3 is TGCGCCAGCAGCTTGACAGGGAGACCTAGCACAGATACGCAGTATTTT. Its translation: CASSLTGRPSTDTQYF. This sequence joins TRBV5-1 and TRBJ2-3; D is possibly TRBD1 (6 bases). This CDR3 has 16 amino acids. Per germline, CDR1 SGHRS and CDR2 YFSETQ. V gave up 1 base and J gave up 0 bases, with 12 bases separating them.

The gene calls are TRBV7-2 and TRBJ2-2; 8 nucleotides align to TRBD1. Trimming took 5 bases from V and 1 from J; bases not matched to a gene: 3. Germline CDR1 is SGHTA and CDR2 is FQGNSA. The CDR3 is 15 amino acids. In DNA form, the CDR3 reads TGTGCCAGCAGCAGGGGGACAGGGAACACCGGGGAGCTGTTTTTT. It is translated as CASSRGTGNTGELFF.

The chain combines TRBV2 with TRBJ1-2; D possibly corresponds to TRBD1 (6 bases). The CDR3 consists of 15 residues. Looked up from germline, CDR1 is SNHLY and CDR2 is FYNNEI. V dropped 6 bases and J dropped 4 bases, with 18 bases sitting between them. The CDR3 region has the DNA TGTGCCAGCAGCGCTGAACAGGGAAGGGGCTATGGCTACACCTTC. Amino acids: CASSAEQGRGYGYTF.

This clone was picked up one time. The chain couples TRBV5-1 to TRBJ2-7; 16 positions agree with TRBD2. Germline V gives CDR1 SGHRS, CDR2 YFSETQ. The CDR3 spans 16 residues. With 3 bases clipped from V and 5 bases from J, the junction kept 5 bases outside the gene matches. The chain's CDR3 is CASSSGTSGGAHEQYF. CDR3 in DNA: TGCGCCAGCAGCTCTGGGACTAGCGGGGGGGCCCACGAGCAGTACTTC.

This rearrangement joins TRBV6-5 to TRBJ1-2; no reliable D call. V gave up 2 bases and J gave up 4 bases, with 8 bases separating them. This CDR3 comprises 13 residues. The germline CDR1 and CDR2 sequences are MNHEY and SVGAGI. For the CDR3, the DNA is TGTGCCAGCAGTTACAGCGGCGGCTATGGCTACACCTTC. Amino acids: CASSYSGGYGYTF.

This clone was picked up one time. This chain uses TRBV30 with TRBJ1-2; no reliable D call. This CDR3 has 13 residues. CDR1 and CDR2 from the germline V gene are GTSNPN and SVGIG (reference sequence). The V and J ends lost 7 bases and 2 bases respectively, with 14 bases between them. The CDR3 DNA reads TGTGCCTCCCCCAAAGGAGACAACTATGGCTACACCTTC. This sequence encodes CASPKGDNYGYTF.

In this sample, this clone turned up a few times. The CDR3 here is CASSQDRPSGSHEQFF. CDR3 nucleotides: TGCGCCAGCAGCCAAGATCGTCCTAGCGGGAGCCATGAGCAGTTCTTC. The V call is TRBV4-3, the J call TRBJ2-1; 10 nucleotides line up with TRBD2. The CDR3 consists of 16 residues. With V trimmed by 0 bases and J by 8 bases, 7 bases remained unmatched. The germline V gene has CDR1 LGHNA and CDR2 YSLEER.